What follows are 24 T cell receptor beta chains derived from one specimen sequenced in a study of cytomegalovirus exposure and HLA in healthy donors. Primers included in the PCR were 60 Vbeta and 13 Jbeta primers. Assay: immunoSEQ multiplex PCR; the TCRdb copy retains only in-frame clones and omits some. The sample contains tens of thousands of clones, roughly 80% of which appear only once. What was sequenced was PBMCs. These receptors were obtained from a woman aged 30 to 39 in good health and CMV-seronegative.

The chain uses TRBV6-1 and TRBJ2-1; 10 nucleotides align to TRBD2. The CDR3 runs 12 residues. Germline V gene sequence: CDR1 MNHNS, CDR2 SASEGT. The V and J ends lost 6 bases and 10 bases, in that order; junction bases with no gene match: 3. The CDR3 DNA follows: TGTGCCAGCAGCGCGACTAGCGGGGAGCAGTTCTTC. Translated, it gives CASSATSGEQFF.

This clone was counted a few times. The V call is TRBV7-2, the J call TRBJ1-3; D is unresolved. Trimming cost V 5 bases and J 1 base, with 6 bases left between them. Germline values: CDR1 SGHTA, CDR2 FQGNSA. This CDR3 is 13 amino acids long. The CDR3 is CASSPLSGNTIYF. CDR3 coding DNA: TGTGCCAGCAGCCCCCTTTCTGGAAACACCATATATTTT.

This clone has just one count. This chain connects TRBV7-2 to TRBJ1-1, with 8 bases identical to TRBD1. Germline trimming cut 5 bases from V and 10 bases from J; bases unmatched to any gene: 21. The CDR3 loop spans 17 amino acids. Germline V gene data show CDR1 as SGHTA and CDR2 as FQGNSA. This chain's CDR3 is CASSPNMAGTGGPTAFF. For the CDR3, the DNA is TGTGCCAGCAGCCCAAACATGGCCGGGACAGGAGGTCCCACAGCTTTCTTT.

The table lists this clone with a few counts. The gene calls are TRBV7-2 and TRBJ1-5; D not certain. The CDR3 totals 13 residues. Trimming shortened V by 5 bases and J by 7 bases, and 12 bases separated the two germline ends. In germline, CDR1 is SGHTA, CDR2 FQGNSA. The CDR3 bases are TGTGCCAGCAGCGACAAGGCTGGACAGCCCCAGCATTTT. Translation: CASSDKAGQPQHF.

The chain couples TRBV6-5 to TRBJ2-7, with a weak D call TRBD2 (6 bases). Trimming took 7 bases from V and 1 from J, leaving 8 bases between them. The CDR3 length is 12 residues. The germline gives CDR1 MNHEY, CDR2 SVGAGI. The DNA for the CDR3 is TGTGCCAGCATGGGACTTTCCTACGAGCAGTACTTC. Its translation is CASMGLSYEQYF.

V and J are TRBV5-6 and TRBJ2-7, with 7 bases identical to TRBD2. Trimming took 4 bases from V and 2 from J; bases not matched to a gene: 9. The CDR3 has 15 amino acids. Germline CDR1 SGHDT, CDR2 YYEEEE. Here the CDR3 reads CASSAAPGTTYEQYF. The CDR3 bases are TGTGCCAGCAGCGCTGCCCCCGGGACTACCTACGAGCAGTACTTC. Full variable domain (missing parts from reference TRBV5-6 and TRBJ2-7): DAGVTQSPTHLIKTRGQQVTLRCSPKSGHDTVSWYQQALGQGPQFIFQYYEEEERQRGNFPDRFSGHQFPNYSSELNVNALLLGDSALYLCASSAAPGTTYEQYFGPGTRLTVT.

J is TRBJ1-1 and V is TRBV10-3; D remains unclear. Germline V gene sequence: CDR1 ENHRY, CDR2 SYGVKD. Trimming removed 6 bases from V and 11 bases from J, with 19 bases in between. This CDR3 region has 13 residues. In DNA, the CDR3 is TGTGCCATCAGCGAGACACGGGATGTTGGGGCTTTCTTT. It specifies CAISETRDVGAFF.

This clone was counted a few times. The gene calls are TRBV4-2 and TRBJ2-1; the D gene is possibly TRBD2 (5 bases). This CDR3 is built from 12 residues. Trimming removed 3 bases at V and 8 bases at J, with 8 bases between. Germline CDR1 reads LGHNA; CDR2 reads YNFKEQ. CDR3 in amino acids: CASSQSGYEQFF. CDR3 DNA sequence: TGTGCCAGCAGCCAGAGCGGTTATGAGCAGTTCTTC.

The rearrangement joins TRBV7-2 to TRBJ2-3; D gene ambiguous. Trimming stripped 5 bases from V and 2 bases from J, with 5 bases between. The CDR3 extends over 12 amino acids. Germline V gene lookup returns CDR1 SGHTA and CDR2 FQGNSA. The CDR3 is CASSTYTDTQYF. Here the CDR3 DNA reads TGTGCCAGCAGCACATACACAGATACGCAGTATTTT.

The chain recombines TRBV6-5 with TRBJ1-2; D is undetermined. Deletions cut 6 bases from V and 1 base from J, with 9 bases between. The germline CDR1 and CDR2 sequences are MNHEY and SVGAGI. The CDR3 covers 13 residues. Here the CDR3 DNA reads TGTGCCAGCAGACTAGACCTTAACTATGGCTACACCTTC. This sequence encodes CASRLDLNYGYTF.

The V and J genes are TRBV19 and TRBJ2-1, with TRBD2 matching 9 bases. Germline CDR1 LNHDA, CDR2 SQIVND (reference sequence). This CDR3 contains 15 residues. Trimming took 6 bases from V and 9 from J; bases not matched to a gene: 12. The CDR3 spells CASRDWVAGEGEQFF. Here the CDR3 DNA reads TGTGCCAGTAGGGACTGGGTAGCGGGAGAAGGTGAGCAGTTCTTC. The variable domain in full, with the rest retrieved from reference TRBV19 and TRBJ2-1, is DGGITQSPKYLFRKEGQNVTLSCEQNLNHDAMYWYRQDPGQGLRLIYYSQIVNDFQKGDIAEGYSVSREKKESFPLTVTSAQKNPTAFYLCASRDWVAGEGEQFFGPGTRLTVL.

DNA for the CDR3: TGCGCCAGCAGCGACGACTGGAACACTGAAGCTTTCTTT. It translates to CASSDDWNTEAFF. The rearrangement uses TRBV5-1 and TRBJ1-1; D gene ambiguous. Germline lookup yields CDR1 SGHRS and CDR2 YFSETQ. The CDR3 runs 13 residues. Trimming took 4 bases from V and 1 from J, leaving 8 bases between them.

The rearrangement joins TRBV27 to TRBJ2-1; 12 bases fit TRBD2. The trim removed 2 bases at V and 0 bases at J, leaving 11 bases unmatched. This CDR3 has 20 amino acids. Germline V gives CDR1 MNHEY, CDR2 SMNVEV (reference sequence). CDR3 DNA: TGTGCCAGCAGTTTACTTAGGACTAGCGGGAACCCGAGCTCCTACAATGAGCAGTTCTTC. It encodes CASSLLRTSGNPSSYNEQFF.

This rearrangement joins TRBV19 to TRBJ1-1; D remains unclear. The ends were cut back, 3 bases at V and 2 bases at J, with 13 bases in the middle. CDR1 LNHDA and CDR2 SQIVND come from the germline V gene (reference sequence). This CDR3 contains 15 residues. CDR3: CASSIEGSRNTEAFF. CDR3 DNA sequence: TGTGCCAGTAGTATTGAGGGCTCCCGTAACACTGAAGCTTTCTTT. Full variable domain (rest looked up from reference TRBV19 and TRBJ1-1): DGGITQSPKYLFRKEGQNVTLSCEQNLNHDAMYWYRQDPGQGLRLIYYSQIVNDFQKGDIAEGYSVSREKKESFPLTVTSAQKNPTAFYLCASSIEGSRNTEAFFGQGTRLTVV.

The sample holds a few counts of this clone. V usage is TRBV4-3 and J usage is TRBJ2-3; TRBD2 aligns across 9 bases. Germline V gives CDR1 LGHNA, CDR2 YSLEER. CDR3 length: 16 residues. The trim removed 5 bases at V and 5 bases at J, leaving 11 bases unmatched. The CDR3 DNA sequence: TGCGCCAGCAGCTGGGGTGCGCGGGGGGGCGAAGATACGCAGTATTTT. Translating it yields CASSWGARGGEDTQYF.

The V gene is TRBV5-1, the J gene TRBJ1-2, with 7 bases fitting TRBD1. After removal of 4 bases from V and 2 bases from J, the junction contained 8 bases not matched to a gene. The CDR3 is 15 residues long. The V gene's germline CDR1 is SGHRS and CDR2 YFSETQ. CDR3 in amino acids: CASSPGQPGNYGYTF. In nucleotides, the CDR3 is TGCGCCAGCAGCCCGGGACAGCCCGGGAACTATGGCTACACCTTC.

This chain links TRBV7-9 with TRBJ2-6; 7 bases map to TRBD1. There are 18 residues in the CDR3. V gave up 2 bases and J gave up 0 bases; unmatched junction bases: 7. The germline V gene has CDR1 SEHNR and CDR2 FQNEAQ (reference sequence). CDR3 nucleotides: TGTGCCAGCAGCTTAAGGTGGGACAGCCTCTCTGGGGCCAACGTCCTGACTTTC. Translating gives CASSLRWDSLSGANVLTF.

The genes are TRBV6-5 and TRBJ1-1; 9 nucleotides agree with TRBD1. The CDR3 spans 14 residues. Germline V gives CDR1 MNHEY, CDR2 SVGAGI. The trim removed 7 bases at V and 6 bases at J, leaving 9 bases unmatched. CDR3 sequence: CASIKRQGVAEAFF. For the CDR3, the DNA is TGTGCCAGCATTAAGCGACAGGGGGTGGCTGAAGCTTTCTTT.

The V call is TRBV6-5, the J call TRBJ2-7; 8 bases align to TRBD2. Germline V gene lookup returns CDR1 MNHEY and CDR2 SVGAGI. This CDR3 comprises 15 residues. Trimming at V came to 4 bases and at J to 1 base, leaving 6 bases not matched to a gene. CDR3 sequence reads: CASSLGASGSYEQYV. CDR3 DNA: TGTGCCAGCAGTTTAGGGGCTAGCGGGTCCTACGAGCAGTACGTC.

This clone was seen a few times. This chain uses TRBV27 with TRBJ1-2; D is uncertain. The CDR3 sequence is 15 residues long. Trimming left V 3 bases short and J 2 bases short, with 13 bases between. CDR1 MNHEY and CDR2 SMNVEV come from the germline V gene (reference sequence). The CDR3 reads CASSFLVAGNYGYTF. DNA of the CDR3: TGTGCCAGCAGTTTCTTGGTGGCGGGGAACTATGGCTACACCTTC.

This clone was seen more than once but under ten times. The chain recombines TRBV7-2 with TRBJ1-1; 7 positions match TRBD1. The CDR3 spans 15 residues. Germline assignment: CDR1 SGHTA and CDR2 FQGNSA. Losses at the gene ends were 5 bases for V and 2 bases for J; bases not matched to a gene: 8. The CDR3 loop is CASSTYRGGNTEAFF. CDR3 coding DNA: TGTGCCAGCAGCACCTACAGGGGCGGAAACACTGAAGCTTTCTTT.

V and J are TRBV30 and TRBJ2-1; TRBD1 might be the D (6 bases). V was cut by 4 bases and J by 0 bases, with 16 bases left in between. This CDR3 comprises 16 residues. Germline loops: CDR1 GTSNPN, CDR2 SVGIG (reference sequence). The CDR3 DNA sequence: TGTGCCTGGAAGCGCCGGGACACTAGCTCCTACAATGAGCAGTTCTTC. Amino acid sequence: CAWKRRDTSSYNEQFF.

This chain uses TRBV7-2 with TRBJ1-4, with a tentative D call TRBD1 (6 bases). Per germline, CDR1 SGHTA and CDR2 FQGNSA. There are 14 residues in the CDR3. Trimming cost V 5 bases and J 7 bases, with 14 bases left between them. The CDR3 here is CASSRPGEGEKLFF. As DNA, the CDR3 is TGTGCCAGCAGCCGTCCAGGGGAGGGTGAAAAACTGTTTTTT. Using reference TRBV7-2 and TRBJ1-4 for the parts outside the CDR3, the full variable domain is GAGVSQSPSNKVTEKGKDVELRCDPISGHTALYWYRQSLGQGLEFLIYFQGNSAPDKSGLPSDRFSAERTGGSVSTLTIQRTQQEDSAVYLCASSRPGEGEKLFFGSGTQLSVL.

In nucleotides, the CDR3 is TGCGCCAGCAGCCAAGGAATACAGAACTACGAGCAGTACTTC. This codes for CASSQGIQNYEQYF. J is TRBJ2-7 and V is TRBV4-3; no firm D call. V was shortened by 1 base and J by 3 bases, with 10 bases between the two germline ends. The CDR3 length is 14 residues. The germline CDR1 and CDR2 sequences are LGHNA and YSLEER.